This T cell receptor beta chain was observed in a study of cytomegalovirus exposure and HLA in healthy donors. This PCR relied on a set of 60 Vbeta primers and 13 Jbeta primers. Libraries were prepared by immunoSEQ multiplex PCR; TCRdb keeps only in-frame clonotypes and omits some of them. In the table there are over 100,000 clones, approximately 70% of which are singletons. This clone appeared once. An end of the junction differs from the germline gene, which may be a read error. The CDR3 consists of 18 residues. Germline lookup yields CDR1 SSHAT and CDR2 FNYEAQ (reference sequence). J is TRBJ2-2 and V is TRBV7-7, with TRBD2 identical over 8 bases. Sequencing was carried out using PBMCs. The receptor's source is a woman in her seventies in good health and CMV-seropositive. The CDR3 DNA is TGTGCTAGCAGAAAAGGGTCCGGGGGGGCCTATAACACCGGGGAGCTGTTTTTT. Protein sequence: CASRKGSGGAYNTGELFF.